Below, 14 T cell receptor beta chains from the same sample are listed, as sequenced in a study of follicular helper T cells after annual influenza vaccination. Time point defined: 2015-2016 season, pre-vaccination. Only in-frame clones appear in the TCRdb table, and some are missing; sequencing was by immunoSEQ multiplex PCR. The data show more than 7,500 clones, 80% to 90% seen once. The sample in question was CXCR5+ CD38- circulating T follicular helper cells from blood, obtained on the day of influenza vaccination. Subset described: circulating Tfh, non-naive CD4+CXCR5+PD-1+ (ICOS+CD38+ or ICOS-CD38-). The receptors were gathered from an adult who received the influenza vaccine.

The CDR3 region has the DNA TGTGCCAGTAGTTACAGGTTGGGTGAAGCTTTCTTT. Translated: CASSYRLGEAFF. V and J are TRBV19 and TRBJ1-1; D possibly corresponds to TRBD1 (5 bases). This CDR3 has 12 residues. Trimming removed 5 bases at V and 7 bases at J, with 11 bases between. Germline CDR1 LNHDA, CDR2 SQIVND (reference sequence).

The rearrangement joins TRBV7-2 to TRBJ2-7; 8 bases are shared with TRBD2. In germline, CDR1 is SGHTA, CDR2 FQGNSA. Germline trimming cut 8 bases from V and 0 bases from J; bases unmatched to any gene: 9. The CDR3 has 15 amino acids. CDR3 residues: CASGDWRGDSYEQYF. In DNA, the CDR3 is TGTGCCAGCGGGGACTGGCGGGGGGACTCCTACGAGCAGTACTTC.

The V call is TRBV6-5, the J call TRBJ1-1; 7 nucleotides match TRBD1. The trim removed 6 bases at V and 7 bases at J, leaving 11 bases unmatched. The CDR3 length is 14 residues. Per the germline V gene, CDR1 is MNHEY and CDR2 is SVGAGI. CDR3 bases: TGTGCCAGCAGGAAAGACAGGGACCTAGGTGAAGCTTTCTTT. It yields the protein CASRKDRDLGEAFF.

The chain couples TRBV7-8 to TRBJ2-7; D remains ambiguous. Per the germline V gene, CDR1 is SGHVS and CDR2 is FQNEAQ. CDR3 size: 15 residues. V was clipped by 3 bases and J by 0 bases, with 12 bases between them. CDR3 bases: TGTGCCAGCAGCTTTGGTCAGGTAATCTCCTACGAGCAGTACTTC. As protein: CASSFGQVISYEQYF.

The chain carries TRBV5-1 and TRBJ1-2; D remains unclear. CDR3 length: 14 residues. V gave up 0 bases and J gave up 4 bases, with 10 bases separating them. Looked up from germline, CDR1 is SGHRS and CDR2 is YFSETQ. The CDR3 nucleotides read TGCGCCAGCAGCTTGGGTCCTCTGGGCTATGGCTACACCTTC. Protein sequence: CASSLGPLGYGYTF.

The chain joins TRBV27 to TRBJ2-2, with 10 bases fitting TRBD1. Trimming took 6 bases from V and 8 from J; bases not matched to a gene: 9. The CDR3 runs 15 residues. Per the germline V gene, CDR1 is MNHEY and CDR2 is SMNVEV (reference sequence). The CDR3 reads CASSPRTGGRGELFF. In DNA, the CDR3 is TGTGCCAGCAGCCCTAGGACAGGGGGAAGGGGGGAGCTGTTTTTT.

The chain combines TRBV6-5 with TRBJ1-4; the match to TRBD1 covers 8 bases. The CDR3 has 13 amino acids. After removal of 6 bases from V and 8 bases from J, the junction contained 5 bases not matched to a gene. The germline CDR1 and CDR2 sequences are MNHEY and SVGAGI. CDR3 sequence reads: CASRGQVGEKLFF. The CDR3 DNA follows: TGTGCCAGCAGGGGACAGGTGGGGGAAAAACTGTTTTTT.

This clone appeared once. V and J are TRBV6-6 and TRBJ2-2; TRBD1 matches 7 bases. V dropped 6 bases and J dropped 1; count of bases not matched to a gene: 8. Germline lookup yields CDR1 MNHNY and CDR2 SVGAGI (reference sequence). The CDR3 covers 16 residues. The CDR3 sequence: CASSPQGQRNTGELFF. CDR3 sequence (DNA): TGTGCCAGCAGCCCCCAGGGACAGAGGAACACCGGGGAGCTGTTTTTT.

This chain uses TRBV7-9 with TRBJ2-3; 9 positions agree with TRBD2. The CDR3 spans 15 residues. Germline CDR1 and CDR2: SEHNR and FQNEAQ (reference sequence). J gave up 5 bases and V 5 bases, and 8 bases lay outside the gene matches. CDR3 protein: CASSPGGGAGDTQYF. The CDR3 DNA follows: TGTGCCAGCAGCCCGGGCGGGGGGGCAGGAGATACGCAGTATTTT.

The chain employs TRBV27 and TRBJ2-6, with unresolved D. Looked up from germline, CDR1 is MNHEY and CDR2 is SMNVEV (reference sequence). Trimming stripped 6 bases from V and 2 bases from J, with 11 bases between. The CDR3 sequence is 15 residues long. DNA for the CDR3: TGTGCCAGCAGGAATCGTCTCCCTGGGGCCAACGTCCTGACTTTC. It specifies CASRNRLPGANVLTF.

The chain links TRBV25-1 to TRBJ1-1; 8 bases are shared with TRBD1. With 8 bases clipped from V and 0 bases from J, the junction kept 8 bases outside the gene matches. The CDR3 spans 15 residues. Looked up from germline, CDR1 is MGHDK and CDR2 is SYGVNS. The DNA of the CDR3 is TGTGCCAGCCCCGGGACAGGAGCCCTGAACACTGAAGCTTTCTTT. Its protein is CASPGTGALNTEAFF.

The J gene is TRBJ2-3, the V gene TRBV19; no clear D. Trimming took off 1 base at V and 4 bases at J, with 3 bases between the two ends. CDR1 is LNHDA and CDR2 is SQIVND in the germline V gene (reference sequence). The CDR3 length is 12 residues. In nucleotides, the CDR3 is TGTGCCAGTAGTATAGCACCAGATACGCAGTATTTT. Translated, it gives CASSIAPDTQYF.

The CDR3 protein is CASSLGATGMGYGYTF. The DNA for the CDR3 is TGTGCCAGCAGCTTGGGGGCCACAGGGATGGGATATGGCTACACCTTC. This chain joins TRBV5-5 and TRBJ1-2, with D possibly TRBD1 on 6 matching bases. The V end was cut by 0 bases, the J end by 5 bases, with 17 bases between. This CDR3 has 16 residues. Looked up from germline, CDR1 is SGHKS and CDR2 is YYEKEE (reference sequence).

The chain links TRBV2 to TRBJ2-2, with 7 nucleotides matching TRBD1. The germline gives CDR1 SNHLY, CDR2 FYNNEI. V lost 4 bases to trimming and J lost 5 bases; unmatched junction nucleotides: 7. This CDR3 spans 15 amino acids. The CDR3 DNA reads as TGTGCCAGCAGTGTAACAGGGGTAGGAACCGGGGAGCTGTTTTTT. This codes for CASSVTGVGTGELFF.